The 9 T cell receptor beta chains below come from one sample, sequenced in a study of cytomegalovirus exposure and HLA in healthy donors. PCR employed 60 Vbeta and 13 Jbeta primers. Sequencing used immunoSEQ multiplex PCR; TCRdb keeps in-frame clones, though not all of them. The data contain roughly 150,000 clones, roughly 70% of them singletons. Sample: PBMCs. These receptors were collected from a woman between 45 and 60 years old in good health and CMV-seropositive.

V and J are TRBV6-4 and TRBJ2-1, with 7 bases matching TRBD1. V lost 7 bases to trimming and J lost 8 bases; unmatched junction nucleotides: 17. Germline CDR1 and CDR2: MRHNA and SNTAGT. The CDR3 runs to 16 residues. CDR3 DNA sequence: TGTGCCAGCACCGAAAGGGGGCGGGCCCCCGGGTATGAGCAGTTCTTC. Its translation: CASTERGRAPGYEQFF.

This chain links TRBV2 with TRBJ1-5; D remains ambiguous. CDR3 length: 15 residues. V gave up 1 base and J gave up 0 bases, with 7 bases separating them. Germline assignment: CDR1 SNHLY and CDR2 FYNNEI. Written as DNA, the CDR3 is TGTGCCAGCAGTGAAGTACAGATTAGCAATCAGCCCCAGCATTTT. Translation gives CASSEVQISNQPQHF.

This chain links TRBV30 with TRBJ1-2, with no clear D. In germline, CDR1 is GTSNPN, CDR2 SVGIG (reference sequence). V was clipped by 2 bases and J by 4 bases, with 17 bases between them. The CDR3 spans 15 residues. The CDR3 sequence is CAWSPPFEEGYGYTF. For the CDR3, the DNA is TGTGCCTGGAGTCCCCCCTTTGAGGAGGGCTATGGCTACACCTTC.

The chain joins TRBV30 to TRBJ1-6; D is possibly TRBD1 (5 bases). Germline-derived CDR1 and CDR2 are GTSNPN and SVGIG (reference sequence). The CDR3 totals 14 residues. Deletions cut 2 bases from V and 3 bases from J, with 8 bases between. CDR3 sequence (DNA): TGTGCCTGGAGTCGACAGAACTATAATTCACCCCTCCACTTT. Amino acids: CAWSRQNYNSPLHF.

This sequence joins TRBV4-2 and TRBJ2-5, with TRBD1 as a possible D gene (6 bases). Germline V gene data show CDR1 as LGHNA and CDR2 as YNFKEQ. Trimming cost V 0 bases and J 4 bases, with 15 bases left between them. The CDR3 has 16 residues. The CDR3 nucleotides are TGTGCCAGCAGCCAAGATTTCCTCACAGGGCCAGAGACCCAGTACTTC. It specifies CASSQDFLTGPETQYF.

The chain links TRBV5-1 to TRBJ2-7, with 9 bases lining up with TRBD1. The CDR3 has 15 amino acids. The germline CDR1 and CDR2 sequences are SGHRS and YFSETQ. Losses at the gene ends were 4 bases for V and 6 bases for J; bases not matched to a gene: 11. CDR3 loop: CASSMAGTGKVEQYF. DNA for the CDR3: TGCGCCAGCAGCATGGCCGGGACAGGGAAGGTCGAGCAGTACTTC.

This clone was detected only once. The chain links TRBV19 to TRBJ1-6, with D perhaps TRBD1 (5 bases). V was pared by 6 bases and J by 10 bases, with 19 bases between. Looked up from germline, CDR1 is LNHDA and CDR2 is SQIVND (reference sequence). The CDR3 runs to 15 residues. CDR3 loop: CASSSNQGVRSPLHF. The CDR3 nucleotides are TGTGCCAGTAGCTCTAATCAGGGTGTCAGATCACCCCTCCACTTT.

V is TRBV7-8 and J is TRBJ2-3, with 9 positions matching TRBD1. Germline V lookup: CDR1 SGHVS, CDR2 FQNEAQ. The ends lost 4 bases at V and 4 bases at J; junction bases unmatched: 9. This CDR3 has 16 amino acids. For the CDR3, the DNA is TGTGCCAGCAGCTCAGGGGACAGGGCGGGCGCAGATACGCAGTATTTT. Its translation is CASSSGDRAGADTQYF. Full variable domain (missing parts from reference TRBV7-8 and TRBJ2-3): GAGVSQSPRYKVAKRGQDVALRCDPISGHVSLFWYQQALGQGPEFLTYFQNEAQLDKSGLPSDRFFAERPEGSVSTLKIQRTQQEDSAVYLCASSSGDRAGADTQYFGPGTRLTVL.

The chain is built from TRBV5-8 and TRBJ1-5; TRBD1 is a possible D gene (6 bases). The V gene lost 4 bases and the J gene lost 0 bases, with 11 bases spanning the gap. From germline, CDR1 is SGHTS and CDR2 YDEGEE. This CDR3 region has 15 residues. CDR3 nucleotide sequence: TGTGCCAGCAGCCTGGGGGACAATAGCAATCAGCCCCAGCATTTT. As protein: CASSLGDNSNQPQHF. Based on the CDR3 plus reference TRBV5-8 and TRBJ1-5, the full variable domain is EAGVTQSPTHLIKTRGQQATLRCSPISGHTSVYWYQQALGLGLQFLLWYDEGEERNRGNFPPRFSGRQFPNYSSELNVNALELEDSALYLCASSLGDNSNQPQHFGDGTRLSIL.